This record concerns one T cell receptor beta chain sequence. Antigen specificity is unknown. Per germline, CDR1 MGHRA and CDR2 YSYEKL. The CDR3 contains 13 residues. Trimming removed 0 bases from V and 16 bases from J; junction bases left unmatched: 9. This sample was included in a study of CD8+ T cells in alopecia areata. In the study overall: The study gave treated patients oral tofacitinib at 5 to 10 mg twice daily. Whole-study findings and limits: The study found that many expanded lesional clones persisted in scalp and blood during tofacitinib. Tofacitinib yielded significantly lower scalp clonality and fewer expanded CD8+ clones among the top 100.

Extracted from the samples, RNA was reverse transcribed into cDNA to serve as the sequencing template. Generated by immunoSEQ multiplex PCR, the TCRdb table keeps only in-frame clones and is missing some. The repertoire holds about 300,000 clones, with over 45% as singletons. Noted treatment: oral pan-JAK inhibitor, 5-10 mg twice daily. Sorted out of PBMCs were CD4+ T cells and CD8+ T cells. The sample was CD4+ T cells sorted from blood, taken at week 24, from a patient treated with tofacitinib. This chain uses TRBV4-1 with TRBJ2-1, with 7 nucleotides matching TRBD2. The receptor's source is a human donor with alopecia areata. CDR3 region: CASSQDRKGTTFF. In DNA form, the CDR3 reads TGCGCCAGCAGCCAAGATAGGAAGGGGACTACATTCTTC.